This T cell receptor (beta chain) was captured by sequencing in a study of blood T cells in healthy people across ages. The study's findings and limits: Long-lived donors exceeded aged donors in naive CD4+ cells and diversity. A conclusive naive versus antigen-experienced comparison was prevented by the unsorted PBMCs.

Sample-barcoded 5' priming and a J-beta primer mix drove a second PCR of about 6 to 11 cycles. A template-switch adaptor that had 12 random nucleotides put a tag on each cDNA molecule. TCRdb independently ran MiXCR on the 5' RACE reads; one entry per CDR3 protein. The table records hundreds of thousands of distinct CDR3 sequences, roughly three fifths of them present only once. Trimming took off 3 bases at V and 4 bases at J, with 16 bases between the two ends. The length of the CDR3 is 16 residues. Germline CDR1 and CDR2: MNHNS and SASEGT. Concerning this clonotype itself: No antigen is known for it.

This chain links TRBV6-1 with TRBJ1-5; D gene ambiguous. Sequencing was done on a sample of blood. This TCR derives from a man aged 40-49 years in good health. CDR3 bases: TGTGCCAGCAGTGACTCCGGGCTACGGCTAAATCAGCCCCAGCATTTT. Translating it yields CASSDSGLRLNQPQHF.